The subject of this entry is one T cell receptor beta chain. The data belong to a study of blood T cell repertoires in COVID-19. Germline V lookup: CDR1 SGHRS, CDR2 YFSETQ. The V segment lost 4 bases and the J segment 7 bases; nucleotides outside the gene matches: 5. CDR3 length equals 14 residues. In the original processing: Amplification with reference gene primers provided the estimates of nucleated cell counts. The repertoire was sequenced with immunoSEQ multiplex PCR; TCRdb's copy has only in-frame clones and lacks some. The V and J calls and the clone size are those of that table, but D and trimming were determined from the DNA. Among approximately 180,000 clones, 70% to 90% were seen once, and the ten largest hold around 5.8%.

This chain links TRBV5-1 with TRBJ1-6, with 7 positions matching TRBD1. The sequenced sample was peripheral blood. The clonotype was recovered from a man aged 35-49 years with active or convalescent COVID-19. The CDR3 loop is CASSSTGENSPLHF. The CDR3 nucleotides are TGCGCCAGCAGCAGTACAGGGGAAAATTCACCCCTCCACTTT.